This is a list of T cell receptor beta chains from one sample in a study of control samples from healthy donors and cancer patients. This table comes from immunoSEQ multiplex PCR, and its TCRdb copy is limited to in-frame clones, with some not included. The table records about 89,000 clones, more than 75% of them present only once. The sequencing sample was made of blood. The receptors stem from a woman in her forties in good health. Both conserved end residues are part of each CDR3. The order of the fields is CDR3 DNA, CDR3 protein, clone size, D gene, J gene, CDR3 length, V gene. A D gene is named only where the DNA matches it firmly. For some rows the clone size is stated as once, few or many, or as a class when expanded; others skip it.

cdr3_nt: TGTGCCAGCAGTCGTAAGGGGGCAAGCTCTGGGGCCAACGTCCTGACTTTC; cdr3_aa: CASSRKGASSGANVLTF; clone_size: few; d_call: TRBD1; j_call: TRBJ2-6; cdr3_length: 17; v_call: TRBV3-1/TRBV3-2
cdr3_nt: TGTGCCAGCAGCTCGTGGGGGCAGGGAGGCCTCCAGCCCCAGCATTTT; cdr3_aa: CASSSWGQGGLQPQHF; clone_size: -; d_call: -; j_call: TRBJ1-5; cdr3_length: 16; v_call: TRBV6-2/TRBV6-3
cdr3_nt: TGTGCCAGCATGGGGGGCTTTCGGACAGCCTGGCCTTTCTTT; cdr3_aa: CASMGGFRTAWPFF; clone_size: -; d_call: -; j_call: TRBJ1-1; cdr3_length: 14; v_call: TRBV2
cdr3_nt: TGTGCCAGCAGTGATCGGACAGGGGGGTTCTACGAGCAGTACTTC; cdr3_aa: CASSDRTGGFYEQYF; clone_size: -; d_call: TRBD1; j_call: TRBJ2-7; cdr3_length: 15; v_call: TRBV6-1
cdr3_nt: TGTGCCAGCAGCGCGGACAGACCTGGAAACACCATATATTTT; cdr3_aa: CASSADRPGNTIYF; clone_size: -; d_call: -; j_call: TRBJ1-3; cdr3_length: 14; v_call: TRBV9
cdr3_nt: TGTGCCAGCAGCAAGGGCAACAATTCACCCCTCCACTTT; cdr3_aa: CASSKGNNSPLHF; clone_size: -; d_call: -; j_call: TRBJ1-6; cdr3_length: 13; v_call: TRBV5-4
cdr3_nt: TGTGCCAGCAGCCGTCAGGGGTACACCATATATTTT; cdr3_aa: CASSRQGYTIYF; clone_size: -; d_call: -; j_call: TRBJ1-3; cdr3_length: 12; v_call: TRBV5-8
cdr3_nt: TGCGCCAGCAGCTTGGATGGTGCCTTGAACACTGAAGCTTTCTTT; cdr3_aa: CASSLDGALNTEAFF; clone_size: -; d_call: -; j_call: TRBJ1-1; cdr3_length: 15; v_call: TRBV5-1
cdr3_nt: TGCAGTGCCCCGAATAACTATGGCTACACCTTC; cdr3_aa: CSAPNNYGYTF; clone_size: -; d_call: -; j_call: TRBJ1-2; cdr3_length: 11; v_call: TRBV20-1
cdr3_nt: TGTGCCAGCAGTCGGGACAACAATCAGCCCCAGCATTTT; cdr3_aa: CASSRDNNQPQHF; clone_size: many; d_call: -; j_call: TRBJ1-5; cdr3_length: 13; v_call: TRBV5-5
cdr3_nt: TGTGCCAGCAGCTCTCTAGCGGGGGGGAACAATGAGCAGTTCTTC; cdr3_aa: CASSSLAGGNNEQFF; clone_size: -; d_call: TRBD2; j_call: TRBJ2-1; cdr3_length: 15; v_call: TRBV7-8
cdr3_nt: TGTGCCAGCAGTTACCTCGGGACAGGGAATGCCGGGGAGCTGTTTTTT; cdr3_aa: CASSYLGTGNAGELFF; clone_size: once; d_call: TRBD1; j_call: TRBJ2-2; cdr3_length: 16; v_call: TRBV6-5
cdr3_nt: TGCGCCAGCAGCCAAGAGGGACAGGGGGCCCACACTGAAGCTTTCTTT; cdr3_aa: CASSQEGQGAHTEAFF; clone_size: -; d_call: TRBD1; j_call: TRBJ1-1; cdr3_length: 16; v_call: TRBV4-3
cdr3_nt: TGTGCCAGCAGTCGACAGGGAGGGTTCGCTGAAGCTTTCTTT; cdr3_aa: CASSRQGGFAEAFF; clone_size: -; d_call: TRBD1; j_call: TRBJ1-1; cdr3_length: 14; v_call: TRBV6-5
cdr3_nt: TGTGCCAGCAGCTCTGGGGACTCTGCCTACAATGAGCAGTTCTTC; cdr3_aa: CASSSGDSAYNEQFF; clone_size: -; d_call: -; j_call: TRBJ2-1; cdr3_length: 15; v_call: TRBV7-8
cdr3_nt: TGTGCTAGTGGTTTGTTACGGGGTCAGCCCCAGCATTTT; cdr3_aa: CASGLLRGQPQHF; clone_size: -; d_call: -; j_call: TRBJ1-5; cdr3_length: 13; v_call: TRBV12-5
cdr3_nt: TGCGCCAGCAGGGTACTGACTAGCTCCTACAATGAGCAGTTCTTC; cdr3_aa: CASRVLTSSYNEQFF; clone_size: -; d_call: -; j_call: TRBJ2-1; cdr3_length: 15; v_call: TRBV5-1
cdr3_nt: TGTGCCAGCAGCCCTCAGGGGGACAGGGGCAATCAGCCCCAGCATTTT; cdr3_aa: CASSPQGDRGNQPQHF; clone_size: -; d_call: TRBD1; j_call: TRBJ1-5; cdr3_length: 16; v_call: TRBV7-2
cdr3_nt: TGTGCCAGCAGCTTATTGGGACAGTTACGGTATAGTTGCCGAAAACTGTTTTTT; cdr3_aa: CASSLLGQLRYSCRKLFF; clone_size: few; d_call: TRBD1; j_call: TRBJ1-4; cdr3_length: 18; v_call: TRBV5-8
cdr3_nt: TGTGCCAGTAGCCTTTTAAAAGACTCACCCCTCCACTTT; cdr3_aa: CASSLLKDSPLHF; clone_size: -; d_call: -; j_call: TRBJ1-6; cdr3_length: 13; v_call: TRBV19
cdr3_nt: TGTGCCAGCAGTTACTCGACCTACAGCTCCTACAATGAGCAGTTCTTC; cdr3_aa: CASSYSTYSSYNEQFF; clone_size: -; d_call: -; j_call: TRBJ2-1; cdr3_length: 16; v_call: TRBV6-5
cdr3_nt: TGTGCCTGGGTAGGCGCCGGAGAGCAGTACTTC; cdr3_aa: CAWVGAGEQYF; clone_size: -; d_call: -; j_call: TRBJ2-7; cdr3_length: 11; v_call: TRBV30
cdr3_nt: TGTGCCAGCAGTTACCGGGGGGCAGGGGGTCCCTACGAGCAGTACTTC; cdr3_aa: CASSYRGAGGPYEQYF; clone_size: -; d_call: -; j_call: TRBJ2-7; cdr3_length: 16; v_call: TRBV6-2/TRBV6-3
cdr3_nt: TGTGCGAAGCGGCAGAACACTGAAGCTTTCTTT; cdr3_aa: CAKRQNTEAFF; clone_size: few; d_call: -; j_call: TRBJ1-1; cdr3_length: 11; v_call: TRBV2
cdr3_nt: TGCGCCAGCAGCCAGACCGGGACAAGGGCCAACGTCCTGACTTTC; cdr3_aa: CASSQTGTRANVLTF; clone_size: -; d_call: -; j_call: TRBJ2-6; cdr3_length: 15; v_call: TRBV4-1
cdr3_nt: TGTGCCTGGAGACGAATCGGGGACTTGGGTGAAGCTTTCTTT; cdr3_aa: CAWRRIGDLGEAFF; clone_size: -; d_call: -; j_call: TRBJ1-1; cdr3_length: 14; v_call: TRBV30
cdr3_nt: TGTGCCAGCACCGCCGAACAGGGCGACGACTACGAGCAGTACTTC; cdr3_aa: CASTAEQGDDYEQYF; clone_size: -; d_call: -; j_call: TRBJ2-7; cdr3_length: 15; v_call: TRBV11-3
cdr3_nt: TGTGCCAGCAGTTACTCGAGGCAGAGGTCGCAGCCCCAGCATTTT; cdr3_aa: CASSYSRQRSQPQHF; clone_size: -; d_call: -; j_call: TRBJ1-5; cdr3_length: 15; v_call: TRBV6-2/TRBV6-3
cdr3_nt: TGTGCCAGCAGCCCCGAGGAGTACCAAGAGACCCAGTACTTC; cdr3_aa: CASSPEEYQETQYF; clone_size: -; d_call: -; j_call: TRBJ2-5; cdr3_length: 14; v_call: TRBV11-3
cdr3_nt: TGCGCCAGCAGCTGGGGACAGGGGCTTTCCTACGAGCAGTACTTC; cdr3_aa: CASSWGQGLSYEQYF; clone_size: -; d_call: TRBD1; j_call: TRBJ2-7; cdr3_length: 15; v_call: TRBV5-1
cdr3_nt: TGTGCCAGCCGAGAATGGGTCGTAGGCTCCTATAATTCACCCCTCCACTTT; cdr3_aa: CASREWVVGSYNSPLHF; clone_size: -; d_call: -; j_call: TRBJ1-6; cdr3_length: 17; v_call: TRBV2
cdr3_nt: TGTGCCACCTCGACACGCTACCTCCTTGAAGCTTTCTTT; cdr3_aa: CATSTRYLLEAFF; clone_size: -; d_call: -; j_call: TRBJ1-1; cdr3_length: 13; v_call: TRBV6-5
cdr3_nt: TGCGCCAGCAGCCACATTACGTCTGGGGCGGGGACAGATACGCAGTATTTT; cdr3_aa: CASSHITSGAGTDTQYF; clone_size: -; d_call: -; j_call: TRBJ2-3; cdr3_length: 17; v_call: TRBV5-1
cdr3_nt: TGTGCCAGCAGTGGACATGTCCCGGGACCGCGAGAGACCCAGTACTTC; cdr3_aa: CASSGHVPGPRETQYF; clone_size: -; d_call: -; j_call: TRBJ2-5; cdr3_length: 16; v_call: TRBV6-2/TRBV6-3
cdr3_nt: TGTGCCAGCAGTTACGGAGGGGTCGGGAACACTGAAGCTTTCTTT; cdr3_aa: CASSYGGVGNTEAFF; clone_size: once; d_call: -; j_call: TRBJ1-1; cdr3_length: 15; v_call: TRBV6-5
cdr3_nt: TGCAGCGTTAGGACTCTCGCCACCTACGAGCAGTACTTC; cdr3_aa: CSVRTLATYEQYF; clone_size: -; d_call: -; j_call: TRBJ2-7; cdr3_length: 13; v_call: TRBV29-1
cdr3_nt: TGTGCCAGCACCGAACTAGCTTCCACAGATACGCAGTATTTT; cdr3_aa: CASTELASTDTQYF; clone_size: -; d_call: -; j_call: TRBJ2-3; cdr3_length: 14; v_call: TRBV5-6
cdr3_nt: TGTGCCTGGAGTGGTATAGCAGGGAGAGAAAAACTGTTTTTT; cdr3_aa: CAWSGIAGREKLFF; clone_size: -; d_call: -; j_call: TRBJ1-4; cdr3_length: 14; v_call: TRBV30
cdr3_nt: TGTGCCAGCAGCCGGATCCCTAGCACAGATACGCAGTATTTT; cdr3_aa: CASSRIPSTDTQYF; clone_size: -; d_call: -; j_call: TRBJ2-3; cdr3_length: 14; v_call: TRBV6-2/TRBV6-3
cdr3_nt: TGTGCCAGTAGTATAACACGGAACACTGAAGCTTTCTTT; cdr3_aa: CASSITRNTEAFF; clone_size: -; d_call: -; j_call: TRBJ1-1; cdr3_length: 13; v_call: TRBV19